A single sample is the source of the 28 T cell receptor beta chains below, sequenced in a study of T cell responses to AZD1222 COVID-19 vaccine. Only in-frame clones appear in the TCRdb table, and some are missing; sequencing was by immunoSEQ multiplex PCR. Of 140,000 to 150,000 clones detected, about 89% appear once; the ten largest clones hold approximately 5.1%. The sample here was peripheral blood, taken on day 0 of AZD1222 vaccination. Every receptor here comes from an adult in good health.

The rearrangement uses TRBV20-1 and TRBJ2-3; unclear D gene. V was clipped by 1 base and J by 15 bases, with 14 bases between them. In germline, CDR1 is DFQATT, CDR2 SNEGSKA (reference sequence). This CDR3 is built from 11 residues. DNA for the CDR3: TGCAGTGCTAGAGCCCTAGTGATGTCTTATTTT. This codes for CSARALVMSYF.

The chain is built from TRBV11-2 and TRBJ1-1; unclear D gene. This CDR3 comprises 13 residues. Deletions cut 5 bases from V and 3 bases from J, with 10 bases between. Looked up from germline, CDR1 is SGHAT and CDR2 is FQNNGV. DNA of the CDR3: TGTGCCAGCAGCCCCAGAGGGTACACTGAAGCTTTCTTT. It yields the protein CASSPRGYTEAFF. Complete variable domain (other parts from reference TRBV11-2 and TRBJ1-1): EAGVAQSPRYKIIEKRQSVAFWCNPISGHATLYWYQQILGQGPKLLIQFQNNGVVDDSQLPKDRFSAERLKGVDSTLKIQPAKLEDSAVYLCASSPRGYTEAFFGQGTRLTVV.

The rearrangement joins TRBV4-3 to TRBJ1-2; 7 bases map to TRBD1. V lost 2 bases, J lost 5 bases, and 2 bases stayed unmatched. Per germline, CDR1 LGHNA and CDR2 YSLEER. The CDR3 length is 13 residues. CDR3 DNA sequence: TGCGCCAGCAGCCAAATGGGACAGTATGGCTACACCTTC. It specifies CASSQMGQYGYTF.

This sequence joins TRBV11-3 and TRBJ2-1, with D possibly TRBD2 on 6 matching bases. Trimming removed 4 bases at V and 1 base at J, with 8 bases between. This CDR3 is built from 14 residues. CDR1 SGHNT and CDR2 YENEEA come from the germline V gene. The CDR3 loop is CASSSGGSYNEQFF. The CDR3 DNA reads as TGTGCCAGCAGCTCCGGGGGATCCTACAATGAGCAGTTCTTC.

The chain links TRBV3-1 (or the pseudogene TRBV3-2) to TRBJ2-7; the D gene is possibly TRBD2 (5 bases). Trimming stripped 0 bases from V and 2 bases from J, with 14 bases between. This CDR3 has 16 amino acids. Germline V gene lookup returns CDR1 LGHDT and CDR2 YNNKEL (reference sequence). The CDR3 coding sequence is TGTGCCAGCAGCCAAGATCTGGCGTCCGGGACCTACGAGCAGTACTTC. Its protein is CASSQDLASGTYEQYF.

The chain employs TRBV6-5 and TRBJ1-6, with D tentatively TRBD1 (5 bases). Germline V gene sequence: CDR1 MNHEY, CDR2 SVGAGI. The CDR3 runs to 15 residues. Trimming shortened V by 4 bases and J by 7 bases, and 14 bases separated the two germline ends. The CDR3 bases are TGTGCCAGCAGTTCCAGTAGGGGAGGGAATTCACCCCTCCACTTT. Residues: CASSSSRGGNSPLHF.

The rearrangement uses TRBV23-1 and TRBJ2-4, with D perhaps TRBD1 (5 bases). TRBV23-1 has ORF status, its function being uncertain. Trimming shortened V by 4 bases and J by 2 bases, and 18 bases separated the two germline ends. This CDR3 spans 17 amino acids. The CDR3 spells CASSPLSDRRTKNIQYF. The CDR3 coding sequence is TGCGCCAGCAGTCCCCTATCTGACAGACGAACCAAAAACATTCAGTACTTC.

The chain recombines TRBV7-3 with TRBJ2-2; the D gene is possibly TRBD2 (5 bases). The CDR3 is 13 residues long. Germline V lookup: CDR1 SGHTA, CDR2 FQGTGA. The V end lost 2 bases, the J end lost 6 bases, and 7 bases lay between the germline ends. The CDR3 is CASSLGSAGELFF. The CDR3 coding sequence is TGTGCCAGCAGCTTAGGTAGCGCCGGGGAGCTGTTTTTT.

The gene calls are TRBV11-2 and TRBJ2-7; 11 nucleotides agree with TRBD2. Germline CDR1 and CDR2: SGHAT and FQNNGV. The trim removed 5 bases at V and 0 bases at J, leaving 6 bases unmatched. CDR3 length: 16 amino acids. In DNA, the CDR3 is TGTGCCAGCAGCGCTGGACTAGCGGGTCTCTCCTACGAGCAGTACTTC. Translating it yields CASSAGLAGLSYEQYF.

The DNA of the CDR3 is TGTGCCTGGAGTCTTCCGGGGAGGTATGCGGGAGGCTCCCGGGCCGGGGAGCTGTTTTTT. It codes for CAWSLPGRYAGGSRAGELFF. V and J are TRBV30 and TRBJ2-2; 8 bases fit TRBD2. Germline V CDR1 and CDR2: GTSNPN, SVGIG (reference sequence). The CDR3 loop spans 20 amino acids. Trimming at V came to 2 bases and at J to 6 bases, leaving 23 bases not matched to a gene.

In its sample, this clone was seen a few times. Within the sample, other DNA sequences also encode this same CDR3. Here the CDR3 DNA reads TGTGCCAGTAGTATAGGACAGGGGACTGAAGCTTTCTTT. Residues: CASSIGQGTEAFF. The V call is TRBV19, the J call TRBJ1-1; 8 bases are shared with TRBD1. CDR1 is LNHDA, CDR2 SQIVND, per germline (reference sequence). The CDR3 extends over 13 amino acids. V lost 1 base to trimming and J lost 5 bases; unmatched junction nucleotides: 0.

The genes are TRBV6-2 or TRBV6-3 and TRBJ1-4; 7 bases line up with TRBD1. Germline values: CDR1 MNHEY, CDR2 SVGEGT. The CDR3 runs to 15 residues. Trimming took 2 bases from V and 3 from J; bases not matched to a gene: 3. The CDR3 DNA reads as TGTGCCAGCAGTTACGGACAGGCCCCTAATGAAAAACTGTTTTTT. Translated: CASSYGQAPNEKLFF.

J is TRBJ1-3 and V is TRBV5-1; D is ambiguous. In germline, CDR1 is SGHRS, CDR2 YFSETQ. This CDR3 has 14 residues. Trimming removed 0 bases from V and 2 bases from J, with 6 bases in between. The CDR3 sequence: CASSLGGTGNTIYF. In DNA, the CDR3 is TGCGCCAGCAGCTTGGGGGGAACTGGAAACACCATATATTTT. Full variable domain (remainder filled in from reference TRBV5-1 and TRBJ1-3): KAGVTQTPRYLIKTRGQQVTLSCSPISGHRSVSWYQQTPGQGLQFLFEYFSETQRNKGNFPGRFSGRQFSNSRSEMNVSTLELGDSALYLCASSLGGTGNTIYFGEGSWLTVV.

The chain is built from TRBV6-5 and TRBJ2-7, with D unresolved. Germline V gene data show CDR1 as MNHEY and CDR2 as SVGAGI. V was trimmed by 4 bases and J by 0 bases, leaving 13 bases between them. The CDR3 sequence is 15 residues long. The CDR3 sequence is CASSSYQDLSYEQYF. The DNA of the CDR3 is TGTGCCAGCAGTTCCTACCAGGACCTCTCCTACGAGCAGTACTTC.

This chain connects TRBV4-1 to TRBJ1-6, with D hard to call. This CDR3 contains 18 residues. Trimming left V 1 base short and J 0 bases short, with 13 bases between. Germline V CDR1 and CDR2: MGHRA, YSYEKL. CDR3: CASSQGHKQSSYNSPLHF. As DNA, the CDR3 is TGCGCCAGCAGCCAAGGCCACAAACAGAGCTCCTATAATTCACCCCTCCACTTT.

The gene calls are TRBV7-9 and TRBJ1-2, with TRBD1 matching 9 bases. This CDR3 is 16 amino acids long. Trimming took 1 base from V and 5 from J; bases not matched to a gene: 8. Germline CDR1 and CDR2: SEHNR and FQNEAQ (reference sequence). Here the CDR3 DNA reads TGTGCCAGCAGCTTAGGGGCGGGACAGGGATTTTATGGCTACACCTTC. This gives the protein CASSLGAGQGFYGYTF.

V and J are TRBV18 and TRBJ2-3, with 12 bases matching TRBD2. From germline, CDR1 is KGHSH and CDR2 LQKENI. V lost 4 bases, J lost 6 bases, and 5 bases stayed unmatched. The CDR3 is 15 residues long. The CDR3 DNA reads TGTGCCAGCTCACGGGCTAGCGGGAGGGCGGATACGCAGTATTTT. It translates to CASSRASGRADTQYF.

The chain couples TRBV2 to TRBJ2-5; TRBD2 agrees at 10 bases. The CDR3 covers 15 residues. CDR1 and CDR2 (germline): SNHLY, FYNNEI. Trimming at V came to 0 bases and at J to 6 bases, leaving 4 bases not matched to a gene. CDR3 sequence: CASSEASGRAKTQYF. CDR3 coding DNA: TGTGCCAGCAGTGAAGCAAGCGGGAGGGCAAAGACCCAGTACTTC.

The chain links TRBV21-1 to TRBJ1-5. TRBV21-1 is tagged as a pseudogene. CDR3 size: 11 residues. As DNA, the CDR3 is TGTGCCAACGGGGGGGATCAGCCCCAGCATTTT. Protein product: CANGGDQPQHF.

The V and J genes are TRBV7-3 and TRBJ2-1; 8 bases line up with TRBD2. The CDR3 runs to 15 residues. The ends lost 5 bases at V and 6 bases at J; junction bases unmatched: 9. CDR1 and CDR2 from the germline V gene are SGHTA and FQGTGA. CDR3 bases: TGTGCCAGCAGCCTAGAAATTAGCGGGACCAATGAGCAGTTCTTC. It yields the protein CASSLEISGTNEQFF.

This clone has more than one count but fewer than ten. The gene calls are TRBV7-2 and TRBJ2-7; 7 nucleotides line up with TRBD2. The junction had 7 bases not matched to a gene; V was cut back by 4 bases and J by 7 bases. The V gene's germline CDR1 is SGHTA and CDR2 FQGNSA. The CDR3 sequence is 13 residues long. The DNA for the CDR3 is TGTGCCAGCAGCTGGGGCGGGAGTTGGGAGCAGTACTTC. It specifies CASSWGGSWEQYF.

The genes are TRBV10-3 and TRBJ2-1; 16 nucleotides match TRBD2. Germline values: CDR1 ENHRY, CDR2 SYGVKD. V dropped 6 bases and J dropped 8; count of bases not matched to a gene: 4. The CDR3 consists of 15 residues. CDR3 amino acids: CAIRGTSGRAYEQFF. CDR3 nucleotides: TGTGCCATCAGGGGGACTAGCGGGAGGGCCTATGAGCAGTTCTTC.

This rearrangement joins TRBV6-6 to TRBJ2-7, with D possibly matching TRBD2 (6 bases). With 5 bases removed from V and 4 bases from J, the gap between germline ends came to 18 bases. CDR3 length equals 15 residues. Germline assignment: CDR1 MNHNY and CDR2 SVGAGI (reference sequence). CDR3 in amino acids: CASSRSGERRYEQYF. For the CDR3, the DNA is TGTGCCAGCAGTCGCTCGGGGGAGCGTCGGTACGAGCAGTACTTC.

The genes are TRBV11-3 and TRBJ1-3; no clear D gene. The germline V gene encodes CDR1 SGHNT and CDR2 YENEEA. V lost 1 base and J lost 4, with 2 bases in between. CDR3 length: 12 amino acids. In DNA, the CDR3 is TGTGCCAGCAGCTTAGCCGGAAACACCATATATTTT. Amino acid sequence: CASSLAGNTIYF.

This sequence joins TRBV6-5 and TRBJ1-4; D gene ambiguous. Per germline, CDR1 MNHEY and CDR2 SVGAGI. Between the trimmed V and J ends, which lost 2 bases and 0 bases, there was a span of 10 bases. The CDR3 runs to 16 residues. The CDR3 here is CASSYQASTTNEKLFF. DNA of the CDR3: TGTGCCAGCAGTTACCAGGCATCCACAACTAATGAAAAACTGTTTTTT.

This clone has just one count. The chain is built from TRBV6-1 and TRBJ2-5; no clear D gene. This CDR3 comprises 10 residues. Germline-derived CDR1 and CDR2 are MNHNS and SASEGT. V shed 10 bases and J shed 5 bases, with 8 bases lying between them. The CDR3 nucleotides are TGTGCCACACAAGGGGAGACCCAGTACTTC. The encoded protein is CATQGETQYF.

The rearrangement links TRBV29-1 to TRBJ1-2; 8 nucleotides agree with TRBD1. The CDR3 extends over 14 amino acids. After removal of 6 bases from V and 5 bases from J, the junction contained 11 bases not matched to a gene. Germline CDR1 reads SQVTM; CDR2 reads ANQGSEA. In DNA, the CDR3 is TGCAGCGTGACCGGCGACAGGGGTTTTTATGGCTACACCTTC. This codes for CSVTGDRGFYGYTF.

This rearrangement joins TRBV6-5 to TRBJ2-7; the D is unclear. V lost 0 bases and J 2 bases, leaving 14 bases between the germline ends. The length of the CDR3 is 16 residues. Germline-derived CDR1 and CDR2 are MNHEY and SVGAGI. CDR3 DNA sequence: TGTGCCAGCAGTTACTCAAGGGCTAAGGTAGCCTACGAGCAGTACTTC. This translates into CASSYSRAKVAYEQYF.